A single sample gave rise to the 20 T cell receptor beta chains below, sequenced in a study of Tregs in tolerant kidney transplant recipients. TCRdb keeps only in-frame clones here, not all; method: immunoSEQ multiplex PCR. The data hold about 88,000 clones, with more than 90% observed a single time. The specimen sequenced was CD8+ T cells from blood. The receptors originated from a human donor in good health.

This chain links TRBV5-1 with TRBJ1-1; no clear D gene. Germline V gene data show CDR1 as SGHRS and CDR2 as YFSETQ. The V end lost 4 bases, the J end lost 5 bases, and 15 bases lay between the germline ends. The CDR3 loop spans 14 amino acids. This CDR3 is CASSPWTENTEAFF. The CDR3, as DNA: TGCGCCAGCAGCCCATGGACGGAGAATACTGAAGCTTTCTTT.

V and J are TRBV21-1 and TRBJ1-1; the listed D gene, TRBD1, was not tested against the DNA. TRBV21-1 is described as a pseudogene. There are 16 residues in the CDR3. The CDR3 spells CASSKDPTGGGTEAFF. DNA for the CDR3: TGTGCCAGCAGCAAAGATCCGACAGGGGGCGGCACTGAAGCTTTCTTT.

V is TRBV27 and J is TRBJ1-5; no clear D gene. Germline loops: CDR1 MNHEY, CDR2 SMNVEV (reference sequence). CDR3 length: 15 amino acids. Trimming removed 5 bases from V and 0 bases from J, with 11 bases in between. DNA for the CDR3: TGTGCCAGCAGTCACCGGACTAGTAGCAATCAGCCCCAGCATTTT. It encodes CASSHRTSSNQPQHF.

This clone has more than one count but fewer than ten. V usage is TRBV6-4 and J usage is TRBJ1-1; TRBD1 agrees at 7 bases. The CDR3 runs to 14 residues. V was pared by 0 bases and J by 4 bases, with 2 bases of the junction left unmatched. CDR1 and CDR2 (germline): MRHNA, SNTAGT. The CDR3 here is CASSDSQGGTEAFF. The CDR3 coding sequence is TGTGCCAGCAGTGACTCCCAGGGGGGCACTGAAGCTTTCTTT.

This sequence joins TRBV27 and TRBJ2-7, with 13 bases identical to TRBD2. CDR3 length equals 15 residues. The J segment lost 4 bases and the V segment lost 6 bases, leaving 6 bases of the junction unmatched. Germline lookup yields CDR1 MNHEY and CDR2 SMNVEV (reference sequence). Here the CDR3 DNA reads TGTGCCAGCAGCCCCGGGACTAGCGGGATTTACGAGCAGTACTTC. Its protein product is CASSPGTSGIYEQYF.

The rearrangement links TRBV10-1 to TRBJ2-7; D may be TRBD1 (6 bases). Looked up from germline, CDR1 is WNHNN and CDR2 is SYGVQD (reference sequence). V gave up 6 bases and J gave up 3 bases, with 9 bases separating them. This CDR3 region has 12 residues. The CDR3 bases are TGCGCCAGCAGCTTGACAGGCTACGAGCAGTACTTC. It specifies CASSLTGYEQYF.

The chain combines TRBV7-9 with TRBJ2-3; 8 bases are a match to TRBD1. The CDR3 consists of 15 residues. Germline CDR1 is SEHNR and CDR2 is FQNEAQ (reference sequence). V gave up 5 bases and J gave up 6 bases; unmatched junction bases: 10. The CDR3 loop reads CASSLGQGRVDTQYF. DNA for the CDR3: TGTGCCAGCAGCCTCGGACAGGGTAGGGTTGATACGCAGTATTTT.

The chain links TRBV29-1 to TRBJ2-7; a weak D match, TRBD2 (6 bases). This CDR3 has 12 amino acids. Trimming took 3 bases from V and 6 from J, leaving 12 bases between them. CDR1 is SQVTM and CDR2 is ANQGSEA in the germline V gene. In DNA form, the CDR3 reads TGCAGCGTTGAGGAGGGTAGAGGCGAGCAGTACTTC. Translation: CSVEEGRGEQYF.

The rearrangement links TRBV11-2 to TRBJ1-4, with 8 bases that match TRBD1. Germline lookup yields CDR1 SGHAT and CDR2 FQNNGV. This CDR3 contains 16 residues. V was clipped by 1 base and J by 8 bases; unmatched bases: 9. In nucleotides, the CDR3 is TGTGCCAGCAGCTTAGGCCGCACCAGGGACAGGGAAAAACTGTTTTTT. This gives the protein CASSLGRTRDREKLFF.

CDR3 DNA: TGTGCCAGCAGCTTAGGCCCCGAAGTAGGGACCCAGTACTTC. Translation gives CASSLGPEVGTQYF. The genes are TRBV7-8 and TRBJ2-5; no clear D. Per germline, CDR1 SGHVS and CDR2 FQNEAQ. Trimming took 1 base from V and 7 from J, leaving 13 bases between them. This CDR3 has 14 residues.

The V gene is TRBV29-1, the J gene TRBJ2-7; no definite D call. CDR1 is SQVTM and CDR2 is ANQGSEA in the germline V gene. The CDR3 extends over 12 amino acids. Trimming took off 6 bases at V and 0 bases at J, with 9 bases between the two ends. DNA for the CDR3: TGCAGCGTATCAGAATACTCCTACGAGCAGTACTTC. Translating gives CSVSEYSYEQYF.

This rearrangement joins TRBV9 to TRBJ1-1, with a tentative D call TRBD1 (5 bases). V was cut by 3 bases and J by 6 bases, with 21 bases left in between. Germline-derived CDR1 and CDR2 are SGDLS and YYNGEE. The CDR3 sequence is 16 residues long. CDR3 protein: CASSEGSSWGSPEAFF. As DNA, the CDR3 is TGTGCCAGCAGCGAGGGATCATCGTGGGGCTCGCCTGAAGCTTTCTTT.

The V gene is TRBV13, the J gene TRBJ1-3, with 8 bases aligning to TRBD1. Germline lookup yields CDR1 PRHDT and CDR2 FYEKMQ (reference sequence). V dropped 1 base and J dropped 4; count of bases not matched to a gene: 6. The CDR3 runs 16 residues. DNA for the CDR3: TGTGCCAGCAGCTTAGCCCCCAGGGGGCCCGGAAACACCATATATTTT. The encoded protein is CASSLAPRGPGNTIYF.

The V call is TRBV4-1, the J call TRBJ2-7; 10 bases fit TRBD1. V was clipped by 3 bases and J by 2 bases; unmatched bases: 4. The germline V gene encodes CDR1 MGHRA and CDR2 YSYEKL. This CDR3 spans 15 amino acids. The CDR3 region is CASSQPGQGTYEQYF. The CDR3 nucleotides read TGCGCCAGCAGCCAGCCGGGACAGGGGACCTACGAGCAGTACTTC.

The V gene is TRBV6-5, the J gene TRBJ2-1; 10 positions agree with TRBD2. The J segment lost 4 bases and the V segment lost 5 bases, leaving 5 bases of the junction unmatched. The length of the CDR3 is 15 residues. Germline V CDR1 and CDR2: MNHEY, SVGAGI. CDR3 loop: CASSTLAGEYNEQFF. CDR3 DNA sequence: TGTGCCAGCAGTACTCTAGCGGGGGAATACAATGAGCAGTTCTTC.

The chain recombines TRBV19 with TRBJ1-2; D gene unclear. From germline, CDR1 is LNHDA and CDR2 SQIVND (reference sequence). Trimming took off 0 bases at V and 3 bases at J, with 14 bases between the two ends. There are 16 residues in the CDR3. DNA for the CDR3: TGTGCCAGTAGTATAGATCTTGAGGCCGCTCACTATGGCTACACCTTC. It yields the protein CASSIDLEAAHYGYTF.

The gene calls are TRBV5-5 and TRBJ1-5; no clear D gene. With 0 bases removed from V and 7 bases from J, the gap between germline ends came to 11 bases. Germline V CDR1 and CDR2: SGHKS, YYEKEE (reference sequence). The CDR3 totals 14 residues. CDR3 residues: CASSLGGNMQPQHF. CDR3 coding DNA: TGTGCCAGCAGCTTGGGAGGAAACATGCAGCCCCAGCATTTT.

By share, this clone counts as medium-sized. The J gene is TRBJ2-7, the V gene TRBV4-1, with 7 bases that match TRBD1. The CDR3 extends over 14 amino acids. The V segment lost 4 bases and the J segment 5 bases; nucleotides outside the gene matches: 8. The germline CDR1 and CDR2 sequences are MGHRA and YSYEKL. CDR3 coding DNA: TGCGCCAGCAGCCCGCGACAGGGTTTGGACGAGCAGTACTTC. It yields the protein CASSPRQGLDEQYF.

The chain employs TRBV27 and TRBJ2-7; D might be TRBD2 (6 bases). Germline loops: CDR1 MNHEY, CDR2 SMNVEV (reference sequence). The length of the CDR3 is 15 residues. V was cut by 4 bases and J by 2 bases, with 15 bases left in between. For the CDR3, the DNA is TGTGCCAGCAGTTATGTCAGGGACTTCCCCTACGAGCAGTACTTC. Translation gives CASSYVRDFPYEQYF.

V and J are TRBV27 and TRBJ1-2; weak D call: TRBD1 (6 bases). CDR3 length: 16 residues. V was shortened by 0 bases and J by 1 base, with 12 bases between the two germline ends. The germline gives CDR1 MNHEY, CDR2 SMNVEV (reference sequence). DNA for the CDR3: TGTGCCAGCAGTTTATCGGCAGGGGTGCTTAACTATGGCTACACCTTC. Its protein is CASSLSAGVLNYGYTF.